The rows below give T cell receptor beta chains drawn from one sample of a study of blood T cells in healthy people across ages. TCRdb recomputed calls from the 5' RACE reads with MiXCR, one row per CDR3 protein. This sample has approximately 1.5 million distinct CDR3 sequences, with about 32% found just once. Sequencing was performed on blood. The receptor set was obtained from a woman younger than 45 in good health. The CDR3 runs from the conserved cysteine through the conserved F or W. Each record gives: D gene, V gene, clone size, J gene, CDR3 protein, CDR3 DNA. D genes are given only for firm matches. Clone size is not always given. Where it is, it says once, few, many or a class for expanded clones.

d_gene: .; v_gene: TRBV29-1; abundance: .; j_gene: TRBJ2-7; CDR3aa: CSAQGEHSSSYEQYF; CDR3nt: TGCAGCGCCCAAGGTGAACACTCGAGCTCCTACGAGCAGTACTTC
d_gene: .; v_gene: TRBV6-1; abundance: few; j_gene: TRBJ2-6; CDR3aa: CASSEAHRVAGANVLTF; CDR3nt: TGTGCCAGCAGTGAAGCGCATAGGGTTGCTGGGGCCAACGTCCTGACTTTC
d_gene: TRBD1; v_gene: TRBV7-8; abundance: .; j_gene: TRBJ1-3; CDR3aa: CASSLGTGKAGNTIYF; CDR3nt: TGTGCCAGCAGCTTAGGGACAGGGAAGGCTGGAAACACCATATATTTT
d_gene: .; v_gene: TRBV6-6; abundance: .; j_gene: TRBJ1-4; CDR3aa: CASSYYGREEEKLFF; CDR3nt: TGTGCCAGCAGTTACTACGGCAGGGAGGAAGAAAAACTGTTTTTT
d_gene: .; v_gene: TRBV2; abundance: few; j_gene: TRBJ2-1; CDR3aa: CASKEGGIEQFF; CDR3nt: TGTGCCAGTAAGGAGGGGGGGATTGAGCAGTTCTTC
d_gene: TRBD2; v_gene: TRBV2; abundance: .; j_gene: TRBJ2-4; CDR3aa: CASSHPRSAGGHLAKNIQYF; CDR3nt: TGTGCCAGCAGTCATCCCCGAAGCGCGGGGGGGCATTTAGCCAAAAACATTCAGTACTTC
d_gene: .; v_gene: TRBV20-1; abundance: .; j_gene: TRBJ1-5; CDR3aa: CSATTPQGYQPQHF; CDR3nt: TGCAGTGCGACGACCCCACAGGGCTATCAGCCCCAGCATTTT
d_gene: .; v_gene: TRBV20-1; abundance: many; j_gene: TRBJ2-7; CDR3aa: CSASQLAPQYEQYF; CDR3nt: TGCAGTGCTTCACAACTAGCTCCTCAATACGAGCAGTACTTC
d_gene: .; v_gene: TRBV7-3; abundance: .; j_gene: TRBJ2-1; CDR3aa: CASSLTSLSYSEQFF; CDR3nt: TGTGCCAGCAGCTTGACTAGTTTGTCCTACAGTGAGCAGTTCTTC
d_gene: TRBD1; v_gene: TRBV30; abundance: .; j_gene: TRBJ2-7; CDR3aa: CAWKTGTGGLEQYF; CDR3nt: TGTGCCTGGAAAACCGGGACAGGGGGCCTCGAGCAGTACTTC
d_gene: TRBD1; v_gene: TRBV20-1; abundance: few; j_gene: TRBJ1-5; CDR3aa: CSASDHWQGVGNQPQHF; CDR3nt: TGCAGTGCTAGCGACCATTGGCAGGGGGTGGGCAATCAGCCCCAGCATTTT
d_gene: .; v_gene: TRBV9; abundance: few; j_gene: TRBJ2-7; CDR3aa: CASSTRDSPYEQYF; CDR3nt: TGTGCCAGCAGCACCCGGGACTCCCCCTACGAGCAGTACTTC
d_gene: .; v_gene: TRBV20-1; abundance: .; j_gene: TRBJ1-6; CDR3aa: CSARETRDSPLHF; CDR3nt: TGCAGTGCTAGAGAGACCAGGGATTCACCCCTCCACTTT
d_gene: TRBD2; v_gene: TRBV5-1; abundance: .; j_gene: TRBJ2-1; CDR3aa: CASSLEGYPSGSYNEQFF; CDR3nt: TGCGCCAGCAGCTTGGAAGGTTATCCTAGCGGTTCCTACAATGAGCAGTTCTTC
d_gene: .; v_gene: TRBV15; abundance: few; j_gene: TRBJ2-7; CDR3aa: CATSRDRLNEQYF; CDR3nt: TGTGCCACCAGCAGAGATAGGTTGAACGAGCAGTACTTC
d_gene: .; v_gene: TRBV15; abundance: .; j_gene: TRBJ2-1; CDR3aa: CATSRDPIWGVNDNEQFF; CDR3nt: TGTGCCACCAGCAGAGATCCTATCTGGGGGGTTAACGACAATGAGCAGTTCTTC
d_gene: .; v_gene: TRBV7-8; abundance: .; j_gene: TRBJ2-3; CDR3aa: CASSSLEPVSTDTQYF; CDR3nt: TGTGCCAGCAGCTCCCTGGAACCCGTTAGCACAGATACGCAGTATTTT
d_gene: .; v_gene: TRBV20-1; abundance: .; j_gene: TRBJ2-1; CDR3aa: CSANGRGVYNGQFF; CDR3nt: TGCAGTGCTAATGGTAGGGGAGTTTACAATGGGCAGTTCTTC
d_gene: .; v_gene: TRBV25-1; abundance: .; j_gene: TRBJ1-2; CDR3aa: CATKGGVRHGYTF; CDR3nt: TGTGCCACCAAGGGGGGAGTCAGGCATGGCTACACCTTC
d_gene: TRBD2; v_gene: TRBV7-8; abundance: few; j_gene: TRBJ2-7; CDR3aa: CASSFPSGLAGKEQYF; CDR3nt: TGTGCCAGCAGCTTTCCCTCGGGACTAGCGGGAAAAGAGCAGTACTTC
d_gene: .; v_gene: TRBV7-3; abundance: few; j_gene: TRBJ2-5; CDR3aa: CASSPVGRGRVETQYF; CDR3nt: TGTGCCAGCAGCCCCGTAGGGCGGGGCCGGGTAGAGACCCAGTACTTC
d_gene: TRBD2; v_gene: TRBV7-2; abundance: few; j_gene: TRBJ2-3; CDR3aa: CASSFSLAVTDTQYF; CDR3nt: TGTGCCAGCAGCTTCTCACTAGCGGTCACAGATACGCAGTATTTT
d_gene: TRBD1; v_gene: TRBV29-1; abundance: .; j_gene: TRBJ2-5; CDR3aa: CSVEKTGRVTQYF; CDR3nt: TGCAGCGTTGAGAAGACAGGGAGAGTGACCCAGTACTTC
d_gene: .; v_gene: TRBV29-1; abundance: many; j_gene: TRBJ1-2; CDR3aa: CSVAGLDGYTF; CDR3nt: TGCAGCGTTGCAGGTCTCGATGGCTACACCTTC
d_gene: .; v_gene: TRBV21-1; abundance: .; j_gene: TRBJ2-5; CDR3aa: CASRRQGSETQYF; CDR3nt: TGTGCCAGCAGACGACAGGGGTCGGAGACCCAGTACTTC
d_gene: .; v_gene: TRBV3-1; abundance: few; j_gene: TRBJ2-1; CDR3aa: CASSLKGTPPDEQFF; CDR3nt: TGTGCCAGCAGCCTCAAGGGGACTCCTCCGGATGAGCAGTTCTTC
d_gene: .; v_gene: TRBV5-1; abundance: .; j_gene: TRBJ2-1; CDR3aa: CASSAGQQYNEQFF; CDR3nt: TGCGCCAGCAGCGCGGGACAGCAATACAATGAGCAGTTCTTC
d_gene: .; v_gene: TRBV12-3/TRBV12-4; abundance: .; j_gene: TRBJ1-1; CDR3aa: CACSKGSEAFF; CDR3nt: TGTGCCTGCAGTAAGGGGAGTGAAGCTTTCTTT
d_gene: TRBD2; v_gene: TRBV5-1; abundance: .; j_gene: TRBJ2-1; CDR3aa: CASSLELAGKDEQFF; CDR3nt: TGCGCCAGCAGCTTGGAGCTAGCGGGGAAGGATGAGCAGTTCTTC
d_gene: TRBD1; v_gene: TRBV6-5; abundance: few; j_gene: TRBJ1-2; CDR3aa: CASSRGQKLPNYGYTF; CDR3nt: TGTGCCAGCAGCAGGGGACAGAAACTCCCCAACTATGGCTACACCTTC
d_gene: .; v_gene: TRBV12-3/TRBV12-4; abundance: .; j_gene: TRBJ2-3; CDR3aa: CASSERTVNADTEYF; CDR3nt: TGTGCCAGCAGTGAGAGGACAGTGAACGCAGATACGGAATATTTT
d_gene: .; v_gene: TRBV6-2/TRBV6-3; abundance: .; j_gene: TRBJ2-1; CDR3aa: CASSYYGPGEQFF; CDR3nt: TGTGCCAGCAGTTACTACGGGCCAGGTGAGCAGTTCTTC
d_gene: TRBD1; v_gene: TRBV5-1; abundance: many; j_gene: TRBJ1-5; CDR3aa: CASSLGTGPNQPQHF; CDR3nt: TGCGCCAGCAGCTTGGGGACAGGGCCTAATCAGCCCCAGCATTTT
d_gene: .; v_gene: TRBV14; abundance: once; j_gene: TRBJ1-1; CDR3aa: CASSLTTSRNTEAFF; CDR3nt: TGTGCCAGCAGCCTCACAACCAGTAGGAACACTGAAGCTTTCTTT
d_gene: .; v_gene: TRBV20-1; abundance: .; j_gene: TRBJ1-5; CDR3aa: CSAQDSLGQPQHF; CDR3nt: TGCAGTGCTCAGGACTCCCTTGGTCAGCCCCAGCATTTT
d_gene: TRBD2; v_gene: TRBV15; abundance: few; j_gene: TRBJ2-1; CDR3aa: CATSSQREQNNEQFF; CDR3nt: TGTGCCACCAGCAGTCAGCGGGAGCAAAACAATGAGCAGTTCTTC
d_gene: .; v_gene: TRBV4-1; abundance: many; j_gene: TRBJ2-7; CDR3aa: CASSQTSGSTYEQYF; CDR3nt: TGCGCCAGCAGCCAAACATCCGGGTCAACCTACGAGCAGTACTTC